This TCR beta chain was recovered during a study of blood T cell repertoires in COVID-19. The overall study: Some COVID-19 samples were acute and others convalescent; all came from the United States, Italy and Spain.

Per the germline V gene, CDR1 is MNHNS and CDR2 is SASEGT. The CDR3 has 16 amino acids. Between the trimmed V and J ends, which lost 0 bases and 2 bases, there was a span of 10 bases. Under the authors' procedure: Amplifying reference gene primers gave estimates of nucleated cell counts. Profiling relied on immunoSEQ multiplex PCR, and the TCRdb table lists in-frame clones only, not all of them. V, J and clone size were drawn from that table, and D and trimming were deduced from the DNA. The sample lists over 100,000 clones, around three quarters occurring once. The sequence was collected from a woman aged 80 or over with acute or convalescent COVID-19. Material for sequencing was peripheral blood. V gene TRBV6-1 combines with J gene TRBJ2-2; D perhaps matches TRBD2 (7 bases). DNA of the CDR3: TGTGCCAGCAGTGAAGCGGGGGGGACAAACACCGGGGAGCTGTTTTTT. As protein: CASSEAGGTNTGELFF.